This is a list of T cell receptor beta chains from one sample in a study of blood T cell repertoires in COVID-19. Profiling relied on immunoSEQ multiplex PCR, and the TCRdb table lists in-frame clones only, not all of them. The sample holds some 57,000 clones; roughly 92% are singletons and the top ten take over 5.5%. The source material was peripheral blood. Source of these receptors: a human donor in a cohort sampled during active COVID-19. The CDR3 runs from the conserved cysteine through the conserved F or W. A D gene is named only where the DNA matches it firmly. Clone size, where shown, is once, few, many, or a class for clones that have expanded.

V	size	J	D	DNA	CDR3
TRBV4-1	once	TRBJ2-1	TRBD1	TGCGCCAGCAGCCTGGACCGGGACAGGGCAAACAATGAGCAGTTCTTC	CASSLDRDRANNEQFF
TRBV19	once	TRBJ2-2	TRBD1	TGTGCCAGTAGTCCAGACAGGGGGACCGGGGAGCTGTTTTTT	CASSPDRGTGELFF
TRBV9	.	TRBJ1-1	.	TGTGCCAGCAGCCCGACCCCGACAGAGAACACTGAAGCTTTCTTT	CASSPTPTENTEAFF
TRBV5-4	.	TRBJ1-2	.	TGTGCCAGCAGCTTGGACGAGGCCTATGGCTACACCTTC	CASSLDEAYGYTF
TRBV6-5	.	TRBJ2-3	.	TGTGCCAGCCGGGGAAGTCTCCCTGTCTATACGCAGTATTTT	CASRGSLPVYTQYF
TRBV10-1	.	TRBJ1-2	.	TGCGCCAGCAGTCTGGGCCGGAGGGATGGCTACACCTTC	CASSLGRRDGYTF
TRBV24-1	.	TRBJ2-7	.	TGTGCCACCAGTGTCTATGACAGGAAAAAAGACGAGCAGTACTTC	CATSVYDRKKDEQYF
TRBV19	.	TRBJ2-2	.	TGTGCCAGTAGTACCCGAGGTACAGGACATGGCGGGGAGCTGTTTTTT	CASSTRGTGHGGELFF
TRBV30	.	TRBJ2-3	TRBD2	TGTGCCTGGGCAACGGGGGGGGGCACAGATACGCAGTATTTT	CAWATGGGTDTQYF
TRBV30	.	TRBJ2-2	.	TGTGCCTGGAGTACCGGGAGTTACGCCGGGGAGCTGTTTTTT	CAWSTGSYAGELFF
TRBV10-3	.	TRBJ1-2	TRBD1	TGTGCCATCAGACCCGGGACAGAAGATGGCTACACCTTC	CAIRPGTEDGYTF
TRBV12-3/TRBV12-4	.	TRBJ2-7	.	TGTGCCAGCAGTTTGGGCCAGGACTACGAGCAGTACTTC	CASSLGQDYEQYF
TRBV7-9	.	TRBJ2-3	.	TGTGCCAGCAGCTTAGATGCAGGGCCAGATACGCAGTATTTT	CASSLDAGPDTQYF
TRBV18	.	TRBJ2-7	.	TGTGCCAGCTCACGGGACAACTCCTACGAGCAGTACTTC	CASSRDNSYEQYF
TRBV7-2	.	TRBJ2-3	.	TGTGCCAGCAGCCCCAGCGCGTTTGATACGCAGTATTTT	CASSPSAFDTQYF
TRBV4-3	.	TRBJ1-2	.	TGCGCCAGCAGCCCCGTTCGGGACTATGGCTACACCTTC	CASSPVRDYGYTF
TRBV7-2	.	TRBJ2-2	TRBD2	TGTGCCAGCAGCCAGGGACTAGGGGTCACCGGGGAGCTGTTTTTT	CASSQGLGVTGELFF
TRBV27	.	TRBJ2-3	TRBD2	TGTGCCAGCAAGGTGAGGGGAGGGAAGCGGCCTAGCGGGGCTACAGATACGCAGTATTTT	CASKVRGGKRPSGATDTQYF
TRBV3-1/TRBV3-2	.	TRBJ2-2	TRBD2	TGTGCCAGCAGCCAAGGGGGAGCGGGGGCCCTCACCGGGGAGCTGTTTTTT	CASSQGGAGALTGELFF
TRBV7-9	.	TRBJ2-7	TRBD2	TGTGCCAGCAGCTTAGGAATGGGGGTAGGCGGGGGCTACGAGCAGTACTTC	CASSLGMGVGGGYEQYF
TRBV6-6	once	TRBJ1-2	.	TGTGCCAGCAGTTACGAGGACAGTAACTATGGCTACACCTTC	CASSYEDSNYGYTF
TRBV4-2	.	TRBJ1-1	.	TGTGCCAGCAGCCTCACAGGTATTCCCATGAACACTGAAGCTTTCTTT	CASSLTGIPMNTEAFF
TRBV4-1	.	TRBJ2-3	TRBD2	TGCGCCAGCAGCCAAGAGGGGCTAGCGGGAAGCACAGATACGCAGTATTTT	CASSQEGLAGSTDTQYF
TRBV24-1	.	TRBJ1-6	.	TGTGCCCGGGGTAAATTTTCACCCCTCCACTTT	CARGKFSPLHF
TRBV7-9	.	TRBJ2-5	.	TGTGCCAGCAGCCCGGGCCTCGACGGGGTTAAAGAGACCCAGTACTTC	CASSPGLDGVKETQYF
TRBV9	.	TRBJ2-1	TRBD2	TGTGCCAGCGCACTAACTAGCGGGCCCTTCTCCTACAATGAGCAGTTCTTC	CASALTSGPFSYNEQFF
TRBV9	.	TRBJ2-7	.	TGTGCCAGCAGCGTAGGGTTAGCGGCAAACTACGAGCAGTACTTC	CASSVGLAANYEQYF
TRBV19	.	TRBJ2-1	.	TGTGCCAGTACGAAAGTTGGGGCTGTTAGGGATGAGCAGTTCTTC	CASTKVGAVRDEQFF
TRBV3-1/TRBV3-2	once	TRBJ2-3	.	TGTGCCAGCAGCCAAGATCGAAGCGGCCTCACAGATACGCAGTATTTT	CASSQDRSGLTDTQYF
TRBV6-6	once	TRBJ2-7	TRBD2	TGTGCCAGCAGCCGGACTAGCTACGAGCAGTACTTC	CASSRTSYEQYF
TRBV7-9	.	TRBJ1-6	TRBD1	TGTGCCAGCAGCTGGGGGGACAGCGCTAATTCACCCCTCCACTTT	CASSWGDSANSPLHF
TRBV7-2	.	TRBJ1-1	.	TGTGCCAGCAGCCCGACGACGGGGATGAACACTGAAGCTTTCTTT	CASSPTTGMNTEAFF
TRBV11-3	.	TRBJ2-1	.	TGTGCCAGCAGCTTAGAGAAGGGGATACCGCCCTACAATGAGCAGTTCTTC	CASSLEKGIPPYNEQFF
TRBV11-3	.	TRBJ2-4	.	TGTGCCAGCAGCTTAAATGCGCTCGACATTCAGTACTTC	CASSLNALDIQYF
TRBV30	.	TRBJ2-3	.	TGTGCCTGGGGCCAGGGGCTCGGTGTAGATACGCAGTATTTT	CAWGQGLGVDTQYF
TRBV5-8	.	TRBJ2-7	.	TGTGCCAGCACCCGGTGGGGGGACGAGCAGTACTTC	CASTRWGDEQYF
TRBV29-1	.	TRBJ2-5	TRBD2	TGCAGCGTTGAAGATGGGAGGGACCATGAAAGGGAGACCCAGTACTTC	CSVEDGRDHERETQYF
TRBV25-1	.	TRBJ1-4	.	TGTGCCAGCAGTGTTTGGGGGAATACCGGGACTCCTAAGTTTTTT	CASSVWGNTGTPKFF
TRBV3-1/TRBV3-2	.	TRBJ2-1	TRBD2	TGTGCCAGCAGCCAAGTAGCGGGAGTTTTCTATGAGCAGTTCTTC	CASSQVAGVFYEQFF
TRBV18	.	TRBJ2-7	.	TGTGCCAGCTCTGGGCGAAACTACGAGCAGTACTTC	CASSGRNYEQYF